One sample yielded the 17 T cell receptor beta chains listed below, sequenced in a study of post-analysis software for immune sequencing data. Built from TCR beta cDNA, the libraries had unique molecular identifiers in them. Each CDR3 protein gets one entry after TCRdb re-called the PCR reads with MiXCR. This sample has about 500,000 distinct CDR3 sequences, with over 35% found just once. Findings and limits, study-wide: Patients carried a handful of TRBV segments more frequently than controls did, and TRBV5-6, TRBV5-1 and TRBV20-1 were among them.

No antigens are known for them. The sample was blood. These receptors were taken from a girl aged 10 to 17 with multiple sclerosis.

This chain joins TRBV27 and TRBJ2-7; D may be TRBD1 (6 bases). CDR1 is MNHEY and CDR2 is SMNVEV in the germline V gene (reference sequence). V was clipped by 4 bases and J by 2 bases, with 12 bases between them. The CDR3 has 14 amino acids. The CDR3 reads CASSSSRGTYEQYF. The CDR3, as DNA: TGTGCCAGCAGTTCCTCCAGGGGAACCTACGAGCAGTACTTC.

Many counts were recorded for this clonotype. The chain carries TRBV6-2 or TRBV6-3 and TRBJ2-5, with 11 bases that match TRBD2. Germline V gives CDR1 MNHEY, CDR2 SVGEGT. The CDR3 extends over 16 amino acids. Trimming removed 6 bases from V and 2 bases from J; junction bases left unmatched: 8. The CDR3 bases are TGTGCCAGCAGCCTAGGCACTAGCGGGAGACAAGAGACCCAGTACTTC. It translates to CASSLGTSGRQETQYF.

The V gene is TRBV5-1, the J gene TRBJ2-5; D is unresolved. Judging by the DNA end, TRBJ2-7 fits better; the J call may be wrong. Per germline, CDR1 SGHRS and CDR2 YFSETQ. The CDR3 has 13 amino acids. CDR3: CASSSNGLCEQYF. As DNA, the CDR3 is TGCGCCAGCAGCTCAAACGGTCTCTGCGAGCAGTACTTC.

The J gene is TRBJ1-1, the V gene TRBV6-2 or TRBV6-3, with D perhaps matching TRBD1 (6 bases). V lost 4 bases to trimming and J lost 4 bases, with 10 bases between them. The CDR3 runs 13 residues. Looked up from germline, CDR1 is MNHEY and CDR2 is SVGEGT. The CDR3 reads CASSSTGFTEAFF. CDR3 coding DNA: TGTGCCAGCAGTTCTACAGGGTTCACTGAAGCTTTCTTT.

The chain has TRBV29-1 and TRBJ2-2; 7 bases are a match to TRBD1. CDR1 is SQVTM and CDR2 is ANQGSEA in the germline V gene. This CDR3 is built from 16 residues. The J segment lost 0 bases and the V segment lost 6 bases, leaving 10 bases of the junction unmatched. The chain's CDR3 is CSVLGSGTANTGELFF. CDR3 nucleotides: TGCAGCGTCCTCGGGTCCGGGACAGCGAACACCGGGGAGCTGTTTTTT.

This chain joins TRBV7-3 and TRBJ2-3; possible D gene TRBD2, 5 bases. Germline assignment: CDR1 SGHTA and CDR2 FQGTGA. The CDR3 runs 15 residues. V shed 4 bases and J shed 2 bases, with 13 bases lying between them. The CDR3 DNA sequence: TGTGCCAGCAGCTGGGGTAGCGAGTTCACAGATACGCAGTATTTT. Amino acids: CASSWGSEFTDTQYF.

This clonotype has more than one count but fewer than ten. The rearrangement joins TRBV7-2 to TRBJ2-1, with D tentatively TRBD1 or TRBD2 (6 bases each). Trimming cost V 5 bases and J 4 bases, with 18 bases left between them. The CDR3 covers 16 residues. Germline CDR1 and CDR2: SGHTA and FQGNSA. CDR3 loop: CASSRWGDNQYNEQFF. The DNA of the CDR3 is TGTGCCAGCAGCCGTTGGGGGGACAACCAATACAATGAGCAGTTCTTC.

This clonotype was counted a few times. The chain joins TRBV6-5 to TRBJ1-1; D perhaps matches TRBD1 (6 bases). Trimming removed 2 bases from V and 6 bases from J, with 13 bases in between. The CDR3 loop spans 14 amino acids. The germline gives CDR1 MNHEY, CDR2 SVGAGI. As DNA, the CDR3 is TGTGCCAGCAGTTACGGGGGGGGCGCGGCTGAAGCTTTCTTT. It encodes CASSYGGGAAEAFF.

This rearrangement joins TRBV15 to TRBJ2-5; D tentatively reads TRBD1 or TRBD2 (6 bases each). The DNA end is a closer match to TRBJ2-7, so the J assignment may be wrong. Per germline, CDR1 LNHNV and CDR2 YYDKDF (reference sequence). CDR3 length equals 15 residues. CDR3 DNA sequence: TGTGCCACCAGCAGAGGTTCGGGGGCGGAGTACGAGCAGTACTTC. It yields the protein CATSRGSGAEYEQYF.

V is TRBV29-1 and J is TRBJ1-4, with D maybe TRBD1 (5 bases). This CDR3 spans 12 amino acids. V lost 7 bases and J lost 10, with 16 bases in between. Per germline, CDR1 SQVTM and CDR2 ANQGSEA. CDR3 sequence reads: CSARGAEGKLFF. In nucleotides, the CDR3 is TGCAGCGCTAGAGGGGCTGAGGGAAAACTGTTTTTT. Based on the CDR3 plus reference TRBV29-1 and TRBJ1-4, the full variable domain is SAVISQKPSRDICQRGTSLTIQCQVDSQVTMMFWYRQQPGQSLTLIATANQGSEATYESGFVIDKFPISRPNLTFSTLTVSNMSPEDSSIYLCSARGAEGKLFFGSGTQLSVL.

The rearrangement joins TRBV12-3 or TRBV12-4 to TRBJ2-1; 8 bases agree with TRBD1. The CDR3 loop spans 14 amino acids. V dropped 5 bases and J dropped 1; count of bases not matched to a gene: 1. The CDR3 nucleotides are TGTGCCAGCAGTACAGGGGGGTCCTACAATGAGCAGTTCTTC. This encodes CASSTGGSYNEQFF.

This clonotype showed up just a few times. This chain uses TRBV6-1 with TRBJ1-2; D is unresolved. V was clipped by 2 bases and J by 7 bases, with 14 bases between them. The CDR3 extends over 14 amino acids. CDR1 is MNHNS, CDR2 SASEGT, per germline. CDR3 region: CASSELGYLGGYTF. In DNA, the CDR3 is TGTGCCAGCAGTGAACTGGGATATTTGGGTGGCTACACCTTC.

CDR3 in DNA: TGCGCCAGCAGGCGGGACAGGGGCCTCAATCAACAGTATTTT. It translates to CASRRDRGLNQQYF. The chain couples TRBV5-1 to TRBJ2-3, with 10 bases fitting TRBD1. Germline CDR1 SGHRS, CDR2 YFSETQ. CDR3 size: 14 residues. V lost 5 bases to trimming and J lost 12 bases; unmatched junction nucleotides: 12.

The chain employs TRBV29-1 and TRBJ1-2; 7 bases are a match to TRBD1. CDR3 length equals 12 residues. CDR1 and CDR2 from the germline V gene are SQVTM and ANQGSEA. In nucleotides, the CDR3 is TGCAGAGACAGGGAAATCGACTATGGCTACACCTTC. This gives the protein CRDREIDYGYTF.

The V gene is TRBV29-1, the J gene TRBJ2-6; possible D gene TRBD2, 6 bases. This CDR3 has 16 amino acids. Trimming shortened V by 1 base and J by 4 bases, and 14 bases separated the two germline ends. Germline V gene sequence: CDR1 SQVTM, CDR2 ANQGSEA. The CDR3 region has the DNA TGCAGCGTTGAAGTTCGATGGGGGGAGGGGGCCAACGTCCTGACTTTC. Translating gives CSVEVRWGEGANVLTF.

This chain uses TRBV29-1 with TRBJ1-1, with D unresolved. The CDR3 extends over 13 amino acids. V lost 5 bases and J 3 bases, leaving 13 bases between the germline ends. Germline V CDR1 and CDR2: SQVTM, ANQGSEA. CDR3 DNA: TGCAGCGTTCACGTTTTTCGGGACACTGAAGCTTTCTTT. It codes for CSVHVFRDTEAFF. Filled out from reference TRBV29-1 and TRBJ1-1, the complete variable domain reads SAVISQKPSRDICQRGTSLTIQCQVDSQVTMMFWYRQQPGQSLTLIATANQGSEATYESGFVIDKFPISRPNLTFSTLTVSNMSPEDSSIYLCSVHVFRDTEAFFGQGTRLTVV.

This clonotype occurred a few times. The J gene is TRBJ2-1, the V gene TRBV20-1; D unclear. This CDR3 is built from 13 residues. Germline CDR1 DFQATT, CDR2 SNEGSKA (reference sequence). V lost 7 bases and J 4 bases, leaving 14 bases between the germline ends. DNA of the CDR3: TGCAGTGGTAGCCAGACTGGATACAATGAGCAGTTCTTC. This sequence encodes CSGSQTGYNEQFF.